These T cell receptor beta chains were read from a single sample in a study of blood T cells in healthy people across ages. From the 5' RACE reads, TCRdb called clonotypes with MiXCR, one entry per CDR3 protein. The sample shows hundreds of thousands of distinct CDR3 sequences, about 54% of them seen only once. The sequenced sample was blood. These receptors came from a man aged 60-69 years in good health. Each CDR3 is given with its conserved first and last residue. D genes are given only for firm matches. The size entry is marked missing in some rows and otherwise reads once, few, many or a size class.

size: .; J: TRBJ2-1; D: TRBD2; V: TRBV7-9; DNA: TGTGCCAGCAGCTTAGTAGGCGGGGGGGCCTTCTACAATGAGCAGTTCTTC; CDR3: CASSLVGGGAFYNEQFF
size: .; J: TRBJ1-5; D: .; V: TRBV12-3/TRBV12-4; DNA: TGTGCCAGCAGCCGCGACAGGACGGGAGGCAATCAGCCCCAGCATTTT; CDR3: CASSRDRTGGNQPQHF
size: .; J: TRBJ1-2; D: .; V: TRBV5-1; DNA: TGCGCCAGCAGCTTGGGAGGGGCTCCAGGAGGCTACACCTTC; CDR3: CASSLGGAPGGYTF
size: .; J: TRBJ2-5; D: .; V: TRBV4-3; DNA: TGCGCCAGCACCCCAGATGGGGGGCAGACCCAGTACTTC; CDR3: CASTPDGGQTQYF
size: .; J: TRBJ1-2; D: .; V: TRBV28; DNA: TGTGCCAGCACTGGCCATGGTATTAACTATGGCTACACCTTC; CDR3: CASTGHGINYGYTF
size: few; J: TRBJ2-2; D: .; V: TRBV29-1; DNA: TGCAGCGTTGTTCAGGGTGGCACCGGGGAGCTGTTTTTT; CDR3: CSVVQGGTGELFF
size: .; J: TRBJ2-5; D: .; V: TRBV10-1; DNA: TGCGCCAGCGGGTCTCCGGACCAAGAGACCCAGTACTTC; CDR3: CASGSPDQETQYF
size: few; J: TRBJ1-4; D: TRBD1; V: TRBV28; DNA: TGTGCCAGCACCGGGACAGGTCGAAAACTGTTTTTT; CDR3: CASTGTGRKLFF
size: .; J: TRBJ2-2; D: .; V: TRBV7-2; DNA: TGTGCCAGCAGCTTATTGGGGACGATGAACACCGGGGAGCTGTTTTTT; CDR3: CASSLLGTMNTGELFF
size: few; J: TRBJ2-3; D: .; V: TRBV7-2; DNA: TGTGCCAGCAGCTTAGTCCCGGATCGCACAGATACGCAGTATTTT; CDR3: CASSLVPDRTDTQYF
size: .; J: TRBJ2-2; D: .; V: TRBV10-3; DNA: TGTGCCAGCAGGGTAACCGCTCCGTGGGCCGGGGAGCTGTTTTTT; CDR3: CASRVTAPWAGELFF
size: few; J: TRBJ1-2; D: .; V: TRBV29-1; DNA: TGCAGCGTCGCTCCCAGGACGGCAGGCCGCTATGGCTACACCTTC; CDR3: CSVAPRTAGRYGYTF
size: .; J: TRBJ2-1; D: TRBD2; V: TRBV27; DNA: TGTGCCAGTGCCGGGGCCGGGGGGGCAATACTGTCGGAGCAGTTCTTC; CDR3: CASAGAGGAILSEQFF
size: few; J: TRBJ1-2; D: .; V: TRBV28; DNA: TGTGCCAGCAGTTTAGCTGACGCCGTTAACTATGGCTACACCTTC; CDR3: CASSLADAVNYGYTF
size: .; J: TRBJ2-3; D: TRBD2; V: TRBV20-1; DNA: TGCAGTGCCGGAGGACTAGCAGGCACAGATACGCAGTATTTT; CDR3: CSAGGLAGTDTQYF
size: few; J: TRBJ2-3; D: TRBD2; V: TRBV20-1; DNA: TGCAGTGCTAGAGAACTAGCGGGGGTCACAGATACGCAGTATTTT; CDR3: CSARELAGVTDTQYF
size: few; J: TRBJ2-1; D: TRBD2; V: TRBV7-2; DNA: TGTGCCAGCAGTGGACTAGCGGGGGGCCCCGGCTACAATGAGCAGTTCTTC; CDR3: CASSGLAGGPGYNEQFF
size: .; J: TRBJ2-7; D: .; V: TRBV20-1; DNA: TGCAGTGCCGACCGGCAAGGCGAGCAGTACTTC; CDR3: CSADRQGEQYF
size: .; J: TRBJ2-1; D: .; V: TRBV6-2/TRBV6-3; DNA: TGTGCCAGCACTGGCGGGGGCAGCTCCTACAATGAGCAGTTCTTC; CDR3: CASTGGGSSYNEQFF
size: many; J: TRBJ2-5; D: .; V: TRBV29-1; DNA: TGCAGCGTTGTGGCGCCGCAAGAGACCCAGTACTTC; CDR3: CSVVAPQETQYF
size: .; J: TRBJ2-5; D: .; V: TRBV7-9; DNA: TGTGCCAGCAGCTTAATCGGCTTCACGGGGGAGACCCAGTACTTC; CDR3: CASSLIGFTGETQYF
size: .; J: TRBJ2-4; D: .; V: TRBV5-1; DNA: TGCGCTAGCAGCGGGCTCGGGGGAGGAAACATTCAGTACTTC; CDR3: CASSGLGGGNIQYF